This T cell receptor (beta chain) was sequenced in a study of T-cell memory formation after mild COVID-19. Notes on this clonotype: Its antigen is currently unknown.

TCRdb reprocessed the 5' RACE reads via MiXCR and lists one record per CDR3 protein. The sample holds 400,000 or so distinct CDR3 sequences, around 21% seen once. Study-wide results and caveats: That cross-reactive memory joined was suggested by some responding clones appearing in pre-infection memory. Clones that got smaller from day 15 to 85 had even CD4/CD8, while clones growing later tipped toward CD4+. Mainly in CM and EM were contracting CD4+ clones; CD8+ were in EMRA.

The CDR3 extends over 13 amino acids. Trimming left V 4 bases short and J 3 bases short, with 10 bases between. The germline V gene encodes CDR1 LNHNV and CDR2 YYDKDF (reference sequence). The rearrangement uses TRBV15 and TRBJ2-7; D is unclear. This TCR derives from an adult woman who had mild COVID-19 (a few samples of this study predate the infection). Cell type and time point are not known. The sample comprised PBMCs or a T cell subset sorted from them (not recorded which). CDR3 in amino acids: CATSMAINYEQYF. The CDR3 DNA reads as TGTGCCACCAGCATGGCTATCAACTACGAGCAGTACTTC.